Listed below are T cell receptor beta chains from one sample, sequenced in a study of CD8 T cells in ankylosing spondylitis. MiXCR, run by TCRdb on the 5' RACE reads, gives a single entry per CDR3 protein. Here the sample spans around 320,000 distinct CDR3 sequences, 20% being singletons. Material: blood, either unsorted or a sorted T cell fraction (not recorded which). The receptors stem from a female donor with ankylosing spondylitis or in good health (not recorded which). CDR3s include the opening cysteine and the closing phenylalanine or tryptophan. Each record gives: CDR3 protein, CDR3 DNA, clone size, J gene, V gene, D gene. A D gene is named only where the DNA matches it firmly. Rows may omit the clone size; those that give it use once, few, many or a size class.

CDR3: CASSYPGVSASGELFF; DNA: TGTGCCAGCAGCTACCCTGGGGTTAGCGCGTCCGGGGAGCTGTTTTTT; size: -; J: TRBJ2-2; V: TRBV7-2; D: -
CDR3: CATSDPGLAGTDTQYF; DNA: TGTGCCACCAGTGATCCCGGACTGGCGGGAACAGATACGCAGTATTTT; size: few; J: TRBJ2-3; V: TRBV24-1; D: -
CDR3: CASSFSSRWHRAGSPLHF; DNA: TGTGCCAGCAGCTTTTCTTCTAGGTGGCATCGGGCCGGGTCACCCCTCCACTTT; size: once; J: TRBJ1-6; V: TRBV11-2; D: -
CDR3: CSALRRGTVNQPQHF; DNA: TGCAGTGCTCTACGCCGCGGGACAGTCAATCAGCCCCAGCATTTT; size: -; J: TRBJ1-5; V: TRBV20-1; D: TRBD1
CDR3: CASSSRRQGASRQYF; DNA: TGTGCCAGCAGTTCCCGCCGACAGGGGGCCAGCAGGCAGTACTTC; size: few; J: TRBJ2-7; V: TRBV6-5; D: TRBD1
CDR3: CAHSSAGGNEQFF; DNA: TGTGCCCACTCGTCGGCGGGAGGTAATGAGCAGTTCTTC; size: few; J: TRBJ2-1; V: TRBV30; D: TRBD2
CDR3: CASSLESGGVTEAFF; DNA: TGCGCCAGCAGCTTGGAATCAGGGGGGGTCACTGAAGCTTTCTTT; size: -; J: TRBJ1-1; V: TRBV5-1; D: TRBD1
CDR3: CASRGLRSTDTQYF; DNA: TGTGCCAGCAGGGGCCTACGGTCCACAGATACGCAGTATTTT; size: -; J: TRBJ2-3; V: TRBV9; D: -
CDR3: CSASLAGSKETQYF; DNA: TGCAGTGCCAGCCTAGCGGGATCGAAGGAGACCCAGTACTTC; size: few; J: TRBJ2-5; V: TRBV20-1; D: TRBD2
CDR3: CSARKELIQETQYF; DNA: TGCAGTGCTAGAAAAGAGCTGATACAAGAGACCCAGTACTTC; size: -; J: TRBJ2-5; V: TRBV20-1; D: -
CDR3: CASRSGREYEQYF; DNA: TGTGCCAGCAGGAGCGGGAGGGAGTACGAGCAGTACTTC; size: few; J: TRBJ2-7; V: TRBV12-3/TRBV12-4; D: TRBD2
CDR3: CSAKGLAGFSYNEQFF; DNA: TGCAGCGCCAAGGGACTAGCGGGATTCTCCTACAATGAGCAGTTCTTC; size: -; J: TRBJ2-1; V: TRBV29-1; D: TRBD2
CDR3: CASSGTQGAPGELFF; DNA: TGTGCCAGCAGCGGAACACAGGGGGCACCCGGCGAACTGTTTTTT; size: -; J: TRBJ1-4; V: TRBV5-5; D: TRBD1
CDR3: CASSYGYTF; DNA: TGTGCCAGCAGCTATGGCTACACCTTC; size: few; J: TRBJ1-2; V: TRBV7-3; D: -
CDR3: CASSFGQGPIYGYTF; DNA: TGTGCCAGCAGTTTTGGGCAGGGACCAATCTATGGCTACACCTTC; size: many; J: TRBJ1-2; V: TRBV12-3/TRBV12-4; D: -
CDR3: CASSPGLAGELYEQFF; DNA: TGCGCCAGCAGCCCCGGACTAGCGGGAGAATTATATGAGCAGTTCTTC; size: few; J: TRBJ2-1; V: TRBV5-1; D: TRBD2
CDR3: CATSRDRGWGTDTQYF; DNA: TGTGCCACCAGCAGAGATCGGGGCTGGGGCACAGATACGCAGTATTTT; size: -; J: TRBJ2-3; V: TRBV15; D: -
CDR3: CASKTLDNEQFF; DNA: TGTGCCAGCAAGACCCTCGACAATGAGCAGTTCTTC; size: -; J: TRBJ2-1; V: TRBV3-1; D: -
CDR3: CASSLGANTGELFF; DNA: TGCGCCAGCAGCTTGGGAGCGAACACCGGGGAGCTGTTTTTT; size: many; J: TRBJ2-2; V: TRBV5-1; D: -
CDR3: CASSNPSGRASDEQFF; DNA: TGTGCCAGCAGTAACCCTAGCGGGAGGGCCTCCGATGAGCAGTTCTTC; size: few; J: TRBJ2-1; V: TRBV12-3/TRBV12-4; D: TRBD2
CDR3: CASTDLAGGPGTQYF; DNA: TGTGCCAGCACCGATCTAGCGGGAGGGCCTGGGACCCAGTACTTC; size: -; J: TRBJ2-5; V: TRBV7-2; D: TRBD2
CDR3: CASSLGETRASEQYF; DNA: TGCGCCAGCAGCTTGGGGGAGACTAGGGCCTCCGAGCAGTACTTC; size: -; J: TRBJ2-7; V: TRBV5-1; D: -
CDR3: CASSLKPGGEAFF; DNA: TGTGCCAGCAGTTTAAAACCCGGCGGTGAAGCTTTCTTT; size: -; J: TRBJ1-1; V: TRBV12-3/TRBV12-4; D: -
CDR3: CASSDRTRGNQPQHF; DNA: TGTGCCAGCAGTGATCGGACGAGGGGAAATCAGCCCCAGCATTTT; size: -; J: TRBJ1-5; V: TRBV6-1; D: -
CDR3: CASRLRWGNEQYF; DNA: TGTGCCAGCAGACTAAGGTGGGGGAACGAGCAGTACTTC; size: few; J: TRBJ2-7; V: TRBV28; D: -
CDR3: CASGLTGRETQYF; DNA: TGTGCCAGCGGGTTGACAGGGCGAGAGACCCAGTACTTC; size: -; J: TRBJ2-5; V: TRBV6-2/TRBV6-3; D: TRBD1
CDR3: CASSRSGRTDTQYF; DNA: TGTGCCAGCAGTCGTAGCGGGCGCACAGATACGCAGTATTTT; size: -; J: TRBJ2-3; V: TRBV6-2/TRBV6-3; D: TRBD2
CDR3: CASSLESGFYEQYF; DNA: TGTGCCAGCAGCTTAGAATCCGGGTTTTACGAGCAGTACTTC; size: -; J: TRBJ2-7; V: TRBV7-2; D: -
CDR3: CASSPRPGLAGVSYEQYF; DNA: TGTGCCAGCAGCCCACGTCCGGGACTAGCGGGAGTGTCCTACGAGCAGTACTTC; size: -; J: TRBJ2-7; V: TRBV11-2; D: TRBD2
CDR3: CASSISTGRELFF; DNA: TGTGCCAGCAGCATTTCCACGGGGCGGGAGCTGTTTTTT; size: -; J: TRBJ2-2; V: TRBV7-2; D: -
CDR3: CASSAPGQGVTGELFF; DNA: TGTGCCAGTTCCGCTCCGGGACAGGGGGTCACCGGGGAGCTGTTTTTT; size: -; J: TRBJ2-2; V: TRBV19; D: TRBD1
CDR3: CASSPRSLGGVVEQFF; DNA: TGTGCCAGCAGTCCCCGGTCACTAGGGGGGGTAGTTGAGCAGTTCTTC; size: -; J: TRBJ2-1; V: TRBV12-3/TRBV12-4; D: -